This T cell receptor beta chain was sequenced in a study of blood T cell repertoires in COVID-19. The CDR3 has 17 residues. In germline, CDR1 is WNHNN, CDR2 SYGVQD (reference sequence). Trimming cost V 3 bases and J 6 bases; bases outside gene matches: 6. Per the original data handling: Quantification of nucleated cells was approximated via reference gene primer amplification. Clones were read by immunoSEQ multiplex PCR, and TCRdb kept only the in-frame ones, dropping some. The V and J calls and clone size come from that table; D and trimming were worked out from the DNA. Here the sample spans approximately 190,000 clones, under 90% being singletons.

The TCR sequence derives from a man aged 25-40 years with active or convalescent COVID-19. Material: peripheral blood. The V gene is TRBV10-1, the J gene TRBJ2-3, with 16 bases identical to TRBD2. The CDR3 DNA reads TGCGCCAGCAGTGAACCAGGGACTAGCGGGAGGGTGGATACGCAGTATTTT. Its protein product is CASSEPGTSGRVDTQYF.